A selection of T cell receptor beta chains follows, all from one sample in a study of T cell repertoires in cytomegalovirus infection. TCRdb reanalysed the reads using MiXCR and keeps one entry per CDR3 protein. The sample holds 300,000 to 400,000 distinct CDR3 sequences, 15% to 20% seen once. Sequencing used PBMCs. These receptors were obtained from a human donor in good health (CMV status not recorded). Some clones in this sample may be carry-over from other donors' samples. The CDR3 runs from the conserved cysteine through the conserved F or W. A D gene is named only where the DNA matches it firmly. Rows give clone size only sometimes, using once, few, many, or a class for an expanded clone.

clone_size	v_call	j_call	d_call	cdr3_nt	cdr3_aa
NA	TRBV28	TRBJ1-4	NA	TGTGCCAGCAGTGCGGTTCATAATGAAAAACTGTTTTTT	CASSAVHNEKLFF
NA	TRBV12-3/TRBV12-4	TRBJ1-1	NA	TGTGCCAGCGTGAAAGGGTCGGACACTGAAGCTTTCTTT	CASVKGSDTEAFF
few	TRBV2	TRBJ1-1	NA	TGTGCCAGTAACTTGGGAGTGAACACTGAAGCTTTCTTT	CASNLGVNTEAFF
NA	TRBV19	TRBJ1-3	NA	TGTGCCAGTGGGTCCCCGTTCTCTGGAAACACCATATATTTT	CASGSPFSGNTIYF
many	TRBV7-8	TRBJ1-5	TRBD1	TGTGCCAGCAGCGCCGACAGGGATAAGCCCCAGCATTTT	CASSADRDKPQHF
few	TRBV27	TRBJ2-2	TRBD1	TGTGCCAGCAGTTTGGATTGGGACAGGGGGACAAACACCGGGGAGCTGTTTTTT	CASSLDWDRGTNTGELFF
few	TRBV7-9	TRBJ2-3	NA	TGTGCCAGCAGCTTCGGGGAACGCACAGATACGCAGTATTTT	CASSFGERTDTQYF
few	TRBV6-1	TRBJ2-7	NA	TGTGCCAGCAGTTCCCCTTTTGGAGAAGCTTTCTACGAGCAGTACTTC	CASSSPFGEAFYEQYF
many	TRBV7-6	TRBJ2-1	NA	TGTGCCAGCAGCTTAGTAACCCAGGGAGCGGGTGAGCAGTTCTTC	CASSLVTQGAGEQFF
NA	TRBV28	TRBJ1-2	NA	TGTGCCAGCAGTTTGACAAGCCGCCTCTATGGCTACACCTTC	CASSLTSRLYGYTF
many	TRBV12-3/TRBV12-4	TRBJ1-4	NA	TGTGCCAGCAGTCCCCTGCAGGGTGAAAAACTGTTTTTT	CASSPLQGEKLFF
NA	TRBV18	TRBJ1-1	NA	TGTGCCAGCTCACCTATGCCGGGGGGGAACACTGAAGCTTTCTTT	CASSPMPGGNTEAFF
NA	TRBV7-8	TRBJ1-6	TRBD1	TGTGCCAGCAGCTTAGTTATGTCAGGGGGATTTTCACCCCTCCACTTT	CASSLVMSGGFSPLHF
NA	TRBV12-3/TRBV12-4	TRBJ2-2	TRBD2	TGTGCCACATCCGGGACTAGCGGGGGATCCGGGGAGCTGTTTTTT	CATSGTSGGSGELFF
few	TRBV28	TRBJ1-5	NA	TGTGCCAGCAACGTTAGCCCTCAGCCCCAGCATTTT	CASNVSPQPQHF
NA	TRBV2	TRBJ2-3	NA	TGTGCCAGCAGTGGGTCAGGGATCCCAGATACGCAGTATTTT	CASSGSGIPDTQYF
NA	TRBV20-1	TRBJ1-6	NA	TGCAGTGCTAGAGGGGATTGGGGGTCCGGGGGTTCACCCCTCCACTTT	CSARGDWGSGGSPLHF
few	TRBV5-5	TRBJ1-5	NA	TGTGCCAGCAGCTCCAGTTCGTGGCAGCCCCAGCATTTT	CASSSSSWQPQHF
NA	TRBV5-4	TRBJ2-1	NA	TGTGCCAGCAGCTTGGCTTTCAGGGAGCAGTACAATGAGCAGTTCTTC	CASSLAFREQYNEQFF
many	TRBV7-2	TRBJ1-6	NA	TGTGCCAGCAGCGCATTTAATTCACCCCTCCACTTT	CASSAFNSPLHF
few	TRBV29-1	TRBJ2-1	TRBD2	TGCAGCGTTGATATAGCGGGGCTTAATGAGCAGTTCTTC	CSVDIAGLNEQFF
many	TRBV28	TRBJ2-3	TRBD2	TGTGCCAGCATTAGCGGGGGGTTATCAGATACGCAGTATTTT	CASISGGLSDTQYF
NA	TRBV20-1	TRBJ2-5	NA	TGCAGTGCTGGGGGGAGGTACCAAGAGACCCAGTACTTC	CSAGGRYQETQYF
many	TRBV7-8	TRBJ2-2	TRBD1	TGTGCCAGCAGCCCGGACAGGGGGCCCCCCGGGGAGCTGTTTTTT	CASSPDRGPPGELFF
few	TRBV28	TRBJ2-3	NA	TGTGCCAGCAGTCCGGACCTACGCACAGATACGCAGTATTTT	CASSPDLRTDTQYF
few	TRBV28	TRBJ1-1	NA	TGTGCCAGCAGGGCAGGGATTGAAGCTTTCTTT	CASRAGIEAFF
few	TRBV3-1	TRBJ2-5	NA	TGTGCCAGCAGCCAAGATCCGGTAGAGACCCAGTACTTC	CASSQDPVETQYF
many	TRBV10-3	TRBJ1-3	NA	TGTGCCATCTCGCTTGACGGATTCTCTGGAAACACCATATATTTT	CAISLDGFSGNTIYF
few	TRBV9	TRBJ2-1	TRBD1	TGTGCCAGCAGCGTAGGTGGGACAGGGAACTACAATGAGCAGTTCTTC	CASSVGGTGNYNEQFF
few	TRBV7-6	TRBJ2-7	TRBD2	TGTGCCAGCAGCTTAACTAGCGCTTCCGAGCAGTACTTC	CASSLTSASEQYF
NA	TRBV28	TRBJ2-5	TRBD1	TGTGCCAGCAGTTTATGGGGACAGTCCCAAGAGACCCAGTACTTC	CASSLWGQSQETQYF
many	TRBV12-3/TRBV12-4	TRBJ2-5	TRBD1	TGTGCCAGCAGTTCGGACAGGGCTGAGAGGGAGACCCAGTACTTC	CASSSDRAERETQYF
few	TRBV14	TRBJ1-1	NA	TGTGCCAGCAGCCAAGGGCCGGGAGTGGACACTGAAGCTTTCTTT	CASSQGPGVDTEAFF
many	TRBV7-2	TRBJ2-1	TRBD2	TGTGCCAGCAGCCCCAGGACTAGCTCTTTCTCCTACAATGAGCAGTTCTTC	CASSPRTSSFSYNEQFF
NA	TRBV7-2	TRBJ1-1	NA	TGTGCCAGCAGCTTCGACGGGTGGACTGAAGCTTTCTTT	CASSFDGWTEAFF
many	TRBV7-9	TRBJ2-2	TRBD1	TGTGCCAGCAGCCTGGACAGGGGGTCCACCGGGGAGCTGTTTTTT	CASSLDRGSTGELFF
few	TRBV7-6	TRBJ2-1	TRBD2	TGTGCCAGCAGCGACGGGACTAGCGGGGGGTTTTACAATGAGCAGTTCTTC	CASSDGTSGGFYNEQFF
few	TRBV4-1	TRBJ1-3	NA	TGCGCCAGCAGCCGGAAACCTGACTCTGGAAACACCATATATTTT	CASSRKPDSGNTIYF
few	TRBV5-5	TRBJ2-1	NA	TGTGCCAGCAGCCTAGCTGGAGGCCAACTACAACTTCGCGATGAGCAGTTCTTC	CASSLAGGQLQLRDEQFF
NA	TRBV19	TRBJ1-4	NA	TGTGCCAGTACTTGTCCGTACGAGGAAAAACTGTTTTTT	CASTCPYEEKLFF
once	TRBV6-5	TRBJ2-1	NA	TGTGCCAGCAGTGAGACGAGGAGCTCCTACAATGAGCAGTTCTTC	CASSETRSSYNEQFF
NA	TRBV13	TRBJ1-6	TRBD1	TGTGCCAGCAGCTTAAACACAGGGGTTAATTCACCCCTCCACTTT	CASSLNTGVNSPLHF
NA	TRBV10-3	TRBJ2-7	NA	TGTGCCATCAGTGCGCTGGACCGGAGCTCCTACGAGCAGTACTTC	CAISALDRSSYEQYF
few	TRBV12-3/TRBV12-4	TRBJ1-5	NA	TGTGCCAGCAATAGGGTTAAACCGGACAATCAGCCCCAGCATTTT	CASNRVKPDNQPQHF
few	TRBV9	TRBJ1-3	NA	TGTGCCAGCAGCTCGGGAAGGAGCTCTGGAAACACCATATATTTT	CASSSGRSSGNTIYF
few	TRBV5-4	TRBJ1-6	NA	TGTGCCAGCAGCTTGGGTGGGCCAGGTCTATCACCCCTCCACTTT	CASSLGGPGLSPLHF